The TCR beta chain under discussion was sequenced for a study of control samples from healthy donors and cancer patients (dated by TCRdb to about 2020). Concerning this clone: What antigen it recognizes has not been identified. Base qualities are not recorded, but no much larger clone differs from it by a single base.

The method behind the library was the immunoSEQ multiplex PCR assay. TCRdb obtained this table from immuneACCESS and retained in-frame rearrangements with V and J assigned. These tables miss some clones; where compared with another copy, unresolved V genes account for less than half of the shortfall, and the remainder is unexplained. The table for this sample lists 140,000 to 150,000 clones; about 89% of them were counted only once. The top ten hold less than 5% of the sample. The sequence was collected from a man aged 25 to 45 in good health. The sequenced sample was blood.

The DNA reads TGTGCTAGTGGTAACAGGGTTTACACCTTC. Its translation is CASGNRVYTF. The chain employs TRBV12-5 and TRBJ1-2; the D segment could be TRBD1, given 6 matching bases. Per the germline V gene, LGHNT is the CDR1 and FRNRAP is the CDR2. Its CDR3 holds 10 amino acids, cysteine through phenylalanine. Only the CDR3 part of the read is kept: 30 bases, read in frame from the first base. Trimming removed 5 bases from V and 11 bases from J, leaving 9 bases between the germline ends.